This entry lists 14 T cell receptor beta chains sequenced from one sample in a study of T cells in women clearing cervical HPV infection. Generated by immunoSEQ multiplex PCR, the TCRdb table keeps only in-frame clones and is missing some. The record lists fewer than 50,000 clones, of which the ten most abundant hold 7.6%. The specimen was blood buffy coat. The receptors here all came from a woman between 18 and 75 years old with a cervical HPV16 infection that either progressed to CIN3+ or cleared (not recorded which).

Points on this clone: Sequencing ends 3 residues short of the CDR3 end; the germline J gene provides the rest. V usage is TRBV7-6 and J usage is TRBJ2-5; 7 bases are shared with TRBD1. This CDR3 contains 15 residues. CDR1 SGHVS and CDR2 FNYEAQ come from the germline V gene. Trimming took 5 bases from V and 5 from J; bases not matched to a gene: 11. The part of the CDR3 DNA that was read is TGTGCCAGCAGCCGTCGGACAGGACCGGAGGAGACC. As protein: CASSRRTGPEET. The CDR3 in full is CASSRRTGPEETQYF.

A remark on this clone: Coverage ceases 3 residues before the CDR3 finishes, and the germline J gene fills in the end. The chain recombines TRBV5-1 with TRBJ2-4, with 8 bases identical to TRBD1. J lost 4 bases, V lost 4 bases, and 4 bases had no gene match. The CDR3 extends over 14 amino acids. CDR1 and CDR2 (germline): SGHRS, YFSETQ. The CDR3 sequence: CASSDQGAKNIQYF. CDR3 DNA (partial): TGCGCCAGCAGCGATCAGGGGGCAAAAAACATT. The complete variable domain, with remaining parts taken from reference TRBV5-1 and TRBJ2-4, reads KAGVTQTPRYLIKTRGQQVTLSCSPISGHRSVSWYQQTPGQGLQFLFEYFSETQRNKGNFPGRFSGRQFSNSRSEMNVSTLELGDSALYLCASSDQGAKNIQYFGAGTRLSVL.

Turning to this clone: The CDR3 end lies 3 residues beyond the end of the read and is filled in from the germline J gene. V usage is TRBV6-2 or TRBV6-3 and J usage is TRBJ1-1, with 8 nucleotides matching TRBD1. There are 14 residues in the CDR3. The ends lost 5 bases at V and 2 bases at J; junction bases unmatched: 4. In germline, CDR1 is MNHEY, CDR2 SVGEGT. The part of the CDR3 DNA that was read is TGTGCCAGCAGTGCAGGGGGCCTCAACACTGAA. Translating it yields CASSAGGLNTE. The whole CDR3 sequence reads CASSAGGLNTEAFF.

As for this clone: The observed sequence ends 3 residues before the CDR3 terminus, with the missing tail filled in from the germline J gene. The J gene is TRBJ1-5, the V gene TRBV6-1; 8 bases are a match to TRBD1. CDR1 is MNHNS and CDR2 is SASEGT in the germline V gene. CDR3 length equals 15 residues. The trim removed 3 bases at V and 2 bases at J, leaving 3 bases unmatched. The DNA read from the CDR3 is TGTGCCAGCAGTGACCCGGGACAGGGCAATCAGCCC. Protein product: CASSDPGQGNQP. The entire CDR3 reads CASSDPGQGNQPQHF.

The CDR3 spells CASSLLAPNTGELFF. The DNA read from the CDR3 is TGTGCCAGCAGCTTACTAGCGCCAAACACCGGGGAG. J is TRBJ2-2 and V is TRBV7-2, with a weak D call TRBD2 (6 bases). The read ends 3 residues shy of where the CDR3 ends; the end is completed using the germline J gene. Germline assignment: CDR1 SGHTA and CDR2 FQGNSA. The V end was cut by 2 bases, the J end by 2 bases, with 9 bases between. CDR3 length: 15 residues. The whole variable domain, filled in from reference TRBV7-2 and TRBJ2-2, reads GAGVSQSPSNKVTEKGKDVELRCDPISGHTALYWYRQSLGQGLEFLIYFQGNSAPDKSGLPSDRFSAERTGGSVSTLTIQRTQQEDSAVYLCASSLLAPNTGELFFGEGSRLTVL.

Regarding this clone: The read ends 3 residues shy of where the CDR3 ends; the end is completed using the germline J gene. The rearrangement links TRBV7-2 to TRBJ2-7; 10 bases match TRBD2. Germline V gives CDR1 SGHTA, CDR2 FQGNSA. J was trimmed by 4 bases and V by 5 bases; bases with no gene match: 8. The CDR3 is 15 amino acids. The CDR3 protein is CASSPNGLAVYEQYF. The part of the CDR3 DNA that was read is TGTGCCAGCAGCCCAAACGGACTAGCGGTTTACGAG.

Comments on this clone: With the read ending 3 residues before the CDR3 end, the germline J gene is used to fill in that end. This chain connects TRBV20-1 to TRBJ2-1; 13 bases line up with TRBD2. The CDR3 spans 15 residues. V lost 6 bases to trimming and J lost 5 bases; unmatched junction nucleotides: 7. The germline gives CDR1 DFQATT, CDR2 SNEGSKA (reference sequence). CDR3 protein: CSATGTSGADNEQFF. Partial CDR3 DNA: TGCAGTGCCACCGGGACTAGCGGGGCTGACAATGAG.

This clone is deemed medium-sized by its frequency. The CDR3 goes on 3 residues after the read ends, and that part is filled in from the germline J gene. The sample holds other DNA sequences that translate to the same CDR3. V gene TRBV19 combines with J gene TRBJ1-2, with TRBD1 as a possible D gene (6 bases). This CDR3 is built from 13 residues. The V end lost 7 bases, the J end lost 2 bases, and 11 bases lay between the germline ends. Germline V CDR1 and CDR2: LNHDA, SQIVND (reference sequence). Incomplete CDR3 DNA: TGTGCCAGTACCCCGGACAGCAACTATGGC. It yields the protein CASTPDSNYG. The CDR3, in full, reads CASTPDSNYGYTF. The whole variable domain, remainder taken from reference TRBV19 and TRBJ1-2, is DGGITQSPKYLFRKEGQNVTLSCEQNLNHDAMYWYRQDPGQGLRLIYYSQIVNDFQKGDIAEGYSVSREKKESFPLTVTSAQKNPTAFYLCASTPDSNYGYTFGSGTRLTVV.

CDR3 amino acids: CSARGDTRYGYTF. The DNA read from the CDR3 is TGCAGTGCTAGAGGGGACACTCGCTATGGC. J is TRBJ1-2 and V is TRBV20-1; weak D call: TRBD1 (6 bases). The read terminates 3 residues ahead of where the CDR3 ends, so the germline J gene completes it. Trimming pared 1 base from V and 4 bases from J, leaving 10 bases between. This CDR3 is built from 13 residues. The germline V gene encodes CDR1 DFQATT and CDR2 SNEGSKA (reference sequence).

A note on this clone: Sequencing ends 3 residues short of the CDR3 end; the germline J gene provides the rest. The V and J genes are TRBV6-1 and TRBJ2-7; TRBD1 aligns across 7 bases. This CDR3 region has 14 residues. In germline, CDR1 is MNHNS, CDR2 SASEGT. V shed 4 bases and J 3 bases; nucleotides not matched to a gene: 6. The CDR3 sequence is CASSVTGISYEQYF. The CDR3 bases that were read are TGTGCCAGCAGTGTGACAGGGATCAGCTACGAG.

Regarding this clone: The read comes to an end 3 residues before the CDR3 does, leaving the germline J gene to fill in the end. This chain connects TRBV19 to TRBJ1-5; 7 bases map to TRBD1. Germline V CDR1 and CDR2: LNHDA, SQIVND (reference sequence). The CDR3 is made up of 14 amino acids. V trimming: 8 bases; J trimming: 0 bases; junction bases outside the gene matches: 4. The CDR3: CASGTDISNQPQHF. Incomplete CDR3 DNA: TGTGCCAGTGGGACAGATATTAGCAATCAGCCC.

Concerning this clone itself: The CDR3 end falls 3 residues outside the read, so it is completed with the germline J gene. The chain links TRBV6-1 to TRBJ1-5, with 11 bases aligning to TRBD1. Germline V gene sequence: CDR1 MNHNS, CDR2 SASEGT. CDR3 length: 17 amino acids. The junction had 3 bases not matched to a gene; V was cut back by 1 base and J by 1 base. CDR3 DNA, as far as it was read: TGTGCCAGCAGTGAAGGGGACAGGGGGAAGAGCAATCAGCCC. Amino acids: CASSEGDRGKSNQP. In full, the CDR3 is CASSEGDRGKSNQPQHF.

On this clone itself: The read terminates 3 residues before the CDR3 end, so the remaining end is supplied by the germline J gene. V is TRBV7-3 and J is TRBJ1-1; D is possibly TRBD1 (6 bases). Germline lookup yields CDR1 SGHTA and CDR2 FQGTGA. With 5 bases removed from V and 4 bases from J, the gap between germline ends came to 14 bases. The CDR3 loop spans 14 amino acids. The sequenced CDR3 bases are TGTGCCAGCAGCGCCAGCGGGGGGCTCACTGAA. The encoded protein is CASSASGGLTE. The whole CDR3 region reads CASSASGGLTEAFF. Full variable domain (outside the CDR3, taken from reference TRBV7-3 and TRBJ1-1): GAGVSQTPSNKVTEKGKYVELRCDPISGHTALYWYRQSLGQGPEFLIYFQGTGAADDSGLPNDRFFAVRPEGSVSTLKIQRTERGDSAVYLCASSASGGLTEAFFGQGTRLTVV.

Comment on this clone: The sequenced fragment ends 3 residues before the CDR3 boundary, so the rest is inferred from the germline J gene. The rearrangement joins TRBV19 to TRBJ2-1, with D possibly TRBD1 on 6 matching bases. With 7 bases removed from V and 7 bases from J, the gap between germline ends came to 11 bases. The CDR3 is 12 amino acids. CDR1 is LNHDA, CDR2 SQIVND, per germline (reference sequence). The CDR3 sequence: CASKTGYNEQFF. The part of the CDR3 DNA that was read is TGTGCCAGTAAAACAGGGTATAATGAG.